Each of the 21 T cell receptor beta chains below was sequenced from the same sample in a study of Graves' ophthalmopathy and Graves' hyperthyroidism. TCR beta CDR3 amplification used RNA transcripts. Second-round multiplex PCR came after a first-round RT-PCR that employed HTBI primers. TCRdb reprocessed the multiplex PCR reads with MiXCR, giving one entry per CDR3 protein. In the table there are 170,000 or so distinct CDR3 sequences, less than 45% of which are singletons. Sequencing was performed on peripheral blood. The receptors originated from a woman in her forties with Graves' ophthalmopathy.

V usage is TRBV12-3 or TRBV12-4 and J usage is TRBJ2-2, with D perhaps assigned TRBD1 or TRBD2 (5 bases each). Trimming stripped 6 bases from V and 5 bases from J, with 16 bases between. The CDR3 consists of 15 residues. CDR3 loop: CASRGPHGATGELFF. The CDR3 DNA reads TGTGCCAGCAGGGGACCCCATGGGGCGACCGGGGAGCTGTTTTTT.

This clonotype was counted many times. The chain links TRBV6-1 to TRBJ1-3; a weak D match, TRBD1 (5 bases). The CDR3 is 10 residues long. Trimming stripped 8 bases from V and 12 bases from J, with 11 bases between. Germline V gives CDR1 MNHNS, CDR2 SASEGT. DNA for the CDR3: TGTGCCAGCCGGGGGGGTAGCATATATTTT. This encodes CASRGGSIYF.

This clonotype was counted ten times or more. V gene TRBV28 combines with J gene TRBJ1-4, with D possibly being TRBD1 (6 bases). Germline values: CDR1 MDHEN, CDR2 SYDVKM. The V and J ends lost 2 bases and 8 bases respectively, with 12 bases between them. This CDR3 has 14 residues. This chain's CDR3 is CASSLGTRREKLFF. CDR3 DNA: TGTGCCAGCAGTTTAGGGACACGGAGAGAAAAACTGTTTTTT.

This clonotype was seen repeatedly, ten times or more. The chain couples TRBV6-1 to TRBJ1-2; TRBD1 agrees at 7 bases. Germline lookup yields CDR1 MNHNS and CDR2 SASEGT. Trimming cost V 7 bases and J 2 bases; bases outside gene matches: 10. The CDR3 consists of 15 residues. CDR3 sequence (DNA): TGTGCCAGCACCAATCCGGGACAGACGAACTATGGCTACACCTTC. Protein: CASTNPGQTNYGYTF.

This clonotype has at least ten counts. The chain links TRBV12-3 or TRBV12-4 to TRBJ1-5, with D perhaps TRBD1 (6 bases). This CDR3 contains 16 residues. The V end was cut by 2 bases, the J end by 5 bases, with 16 bases between. This chain's CDR3 is CASSLLMGQADQPQHF. Here the CDR3 DNA reads TGTGCCAGCAGTTTATTAATGGGACAAGCTGATCAGCCCCAGCATTTT.

This clonotype occurred many times. The CDR3 does not close with the conserved phenylalanine or tryptophan, likely indicating a read error. The chain joins TRBV19 to TRBJ2-5; the match to TRBD1 covers 7 bases. Germline-derived CDR1 and CDR2 are LNHDA and SQIVND (reference sequence). V gave up 9 bases and J gave up 4 bases; unmatched junction bases: 14. CDR3 length: 15 residues. CDR3 residues: CASATSWTGGETQYL. As DNA, the CDR3 is TGTGCCAGCGCTACCTCCTGGACAGGCGGAGAGACCCAGTACCTC.

V gene TRBV11-3 combines with J gene TRBJ1-1; unclear D gene. The V gene lost 2 bases and the J gene lost 4 bases, with 11 bases spanning the gap. CDR3 length: 14 amino acids. Germline loops: CDR1 SGHNT, CDR2 YENEEA. Here the CDR3 DNA reads TGTGCCAGCAGCTTAAATTCGATCGGCACTGAAGCTTTCTTT. Translation: CASSLNSIGTEAFF.

This rearrangement joins TRBV10-3 to TRBJ2-7; TRBD2 matches 11 bases. This CDR3 has 14 residues. V lost 7 bases and J lost 2; bases outside the gene matches: 4. Germline CDR1 ENHRY, CDR2 SYGVKD. CDR3 DNA: TGTGCCATCACTCAGGGACTAGCGGCCTACGAGCAGTACTTC. This translates into CAITQGLAAYEQYF.

The chain uses TRBV5-1 and TRBJ2-7; 9 nucleotides agree with TRBD2. Germline CDR1 SGHRS, CDR2 YFSETQ. J lost 6 bases, V lost 4 bases, and 5 bases had no gene match. This CDR3 region has 13 residues. DNA for the CDR3: TGCGCCAGCAGCGAGGGACTAGCTGCCGAGCAGTACTTC. This translates into CASSEGLAAEQYF. The full variable domain, in which reference TRBV5-1 and TRBJ2-7 provide the parts outside the CDR3, is KAGVTQTPRYLIKTRGQQVTLSCSPISGHRSVSWYQQTPGQGLQFLFEYFSETQRNKGNFPGRFSGRQFSNSRSEMNVSTLELGDSALYLCASSEGLAAEQYFGPGTRLTVT.

This clonotype was counted ten times or more. This may arise from a read error, as a much more abundant clone is one base away. The CDR3 is CASRRDMTYEQYF. The CDR3 region has the DNA TGTGCCAGCAGACGGGACATGACCTACGAGCAGTACTTC. The chain joins TRBV12-3 or TRBV12-4 to TRBJ2-7; D might be TRBD1 (6 bases). The CDR3 totals 13 residues. The V and J ends lost 6 bases and 2 bases respectively, with 11 bases between them.

This clonotype was found many times. The chain has TRBV2 and TRBJ2-5; D is tentatively TRBD1 or TRBD2 (5 bases each). In germline, CDR1 is SNHLY, CDR2 FYNNEI. The CDR3 contains 14 residues. With 10 bases removed from V and 2 bases from J, the gap between germline ends came to 17 bases. CDR3 DNA sequence: TGTGCCAACACACCCGGGACGGTTCAAGAGACCCAGTACTTC. It yields the protein CANTPGTVQETQYF.

This clonotype has ten or more counts. This chain joins TRBV14 and TRBJ1-6, with D perhaps matching TRBD1 (5 bases). V was shortened by 4 bases and J by 9 bases, with 10 bases between the two germline ends. This CDR3 is built from 13 residues. The germline CDR1 and CDR2 sequences are SGHDN and FVKESK. CDR3 sequence: CASSRNGGSPLHF. CDR3 sequence (DNA): TGTGCCAGCAGCCGAAACGGGGGTTCACCCCTCCACTTT.

The chain recombines TRBV11-2 with TRBJ2-7; the D gene is possibly TRBD2 (5 bases). Between the trimmed V and J ends, which lost 5 bases and 4 bases, there was a span of 21 bases. The CDR3 is made up of 16 amino acids. In germline, CDR1 is SGHAT, CDR2 FQNNGV. CDR3 in amino acids: CASSLYRGIRSYEQYF. CDR3 nucleotide sequence: TGTGCCAGCAGCCTATACCGGGGAATACGTAGTTACGAGCAGTACTTC.

At least ten counts were recorded for this clonotype. The chain is built from TRBV7-9 and TRBJ1-6; D is unresolved. Germline CDR1 is SEHNR and CDR2 is FQNEAQ (reference sequence). Deletions cut 1 base from V and 13 bases from J, with 11 bases between. This CDR3 is 13 amino acids long. CDR3 DNA sequence: TGTGCCAGCAGCTTAGTTGGCTCCTTCCCCCTCCACTTT. The encoded protein is CASSLVGSFPLHF.

This clonotype appeared once. The chain is built from TRBV11-2 and TRBJ1-5, with D maybe TRBD1 (6 bases). This CDR3 has 15 amino acids. Germline V lookup: CDR1 SGHAT, CDR2 FQNNGV. V lost 2 bases to trimming and J lost 4 bases, with 12 bases between them. CDR3 DNA: TGTGCCAGCAGCTTAATTACAGGGTCAAATCAGCCCCAGCATTTT. Translated, it gives CASSLITGSNQPQHF.

This clonotype was detected ten times or more. This rearrangement joins TRBV9 to TRBJ1-2; 10 bases match TRBD1. From germline, CDR1 is SGDLS and CDR2 YYNGEE. V trimming: 4 bases; J trimming: 6 bases; junction bases outside the gene matches: 9. CDR3 length: 15 amino acids. This CDR3 is CASSYLGQGNDGYTF. The CDR3 nucleotides read TGTGCCAGCAGCTACTTGGGACAGGGGAACGATGGCTACACCTTC. The full variable domain, rest sourced from reference TRBV9 and TRBJ1-2, is DSGVTQTPKHLITATGQRVTLRCSPRSGDLSVYWYQQSLDQGLQFLIQYYNGEERAKGNILERFSAQQFPDLHSELNLSSLELGDSALYFCASSYLGQGNDGYTFGSGTRLTVV.

This clonotype was counted many times. The chain links TRBV7-3 to TRBJ2-7; TRBD1 matches 7 bases. The CDR3 is 14 residues long. J was trimmed by 4 bases and V by 2 bases; bases with no gene match: 5. Germline V gives CDR1 SGHTA, CDR2 FQGTGA. The CDR3 DNA is TGTGCCAGCAGCTTATCGGGACAGAGTTACGAGCAGTACTTC. Its protein product is CASSLSGQSYEQYF.

The J gene is TRBJ2-5, the V gene TRBV11-2; no clear D. Germline V gene lookup returns CDR1 SGHAT and CDR2 FQNNGV. This CDR3 is built from 13 residues. The V end was cut by 5 bases, the J end by 3 bases, with 10 bases between. CDR3 sequence: CASSPIPEETQYF. In nucleotides, the CDR3 is TGTGCCAGCAGCCCCATCCCCGAAGAGACCCAGTACTTC.

This clonotype was found many times. The genes are TRBV10-2 and TRBJ2-7, with TRBD2 matching over 8 bases. The length of the CDR3 is 16 residues. Unmatched junction bases numbered 9, after V lost 2 bases and J lost 3 bases. Germline CDR1 and CDR2: WSHSY and SAAADI. CDR3: CASSERREALNYEQYF. CDR3 sequence (DNA): TGCGCCAGCAGTGAGCGGCGGGAGGCCCTTAACTACGAGCAGTACTTC.

This clonotype came up many times. The genes are TRBV9 and TRBJ1-2; D possibly corresponds to TRBD1 (5 bases). This CDR3 region has 15 residues. The germline V gene has CDR1 SGDLS and CDR2 YYNGEE. The germline V and J ends were trimmed by 3 bases and 2 bases, with 14 bases remaining between them. In DNA form, the CDR3 reads TGTGCCAGCAGCGCCGGCGGGGGGGGAAACTATGGCTACACCTTC. Translating it yields CASSAGGGGNYGYTF.

This clonotype has ten or more counts. The chain joins TRBV5-1 to TRBJ1-1, with a weak D call TRBD1 (6 bases). Germline CDR1 is SGHRS and CDR2 is YFSETQ. The length of the CDR3 is 14 residues. V lost 4 bases and J lost 5, with 15 bases in between. CDR3 coding DNA: TGCGCCAGCAGCCCAAGGACAGTGACGACTGAAGCTTTCTTT. It is translated as CASSPRTVTTEAFF.